This TCR beta chain is from a study of identical twins. Study outcomes and limitations: Donors were not followed over many years; analysis was cross-sectional.

The authors used template switching to add a universal primer site and gave cDNA unique molecular identifiers. A single record per CDR3 protein comes from TCRdb applying MiXCR to the 5' RACE reads. The sample carries 430,000 or so distinct CDR3 sequences, approximately 25% recorded once. Trimming took off 5 bases at V and 6 bases at J, with 13 bases between the two ends. CDR1 DFQATT and CDR2 SNEGSKA come from the germline V gene (reference sequence). The CDR3 consists of 12 residues. This clonotype was counted only a few times. Its antigen is currently unknown. Another study also made use of these data, one on T cells expressing NK-cell markers. From that second work: It was from sorted CD3+CD56+NKG2C+, CD3+CD56+NKG2C- and CD3+CD56-NKG2C+ T cells that TCR beta repertoires came.

Sequenced input: CD4+ T cells sorted from blood. The chain has TRBV20-1 and TRBJ1-1; D not resolved. The receptor was isolated from a woman aged 18-29 years in good health. CDR3 bases: TGCAGTGCTCGGAGAGATCGGTCTGAAGCTTTCTTT. Protein product: CSARRDRSEAFF.